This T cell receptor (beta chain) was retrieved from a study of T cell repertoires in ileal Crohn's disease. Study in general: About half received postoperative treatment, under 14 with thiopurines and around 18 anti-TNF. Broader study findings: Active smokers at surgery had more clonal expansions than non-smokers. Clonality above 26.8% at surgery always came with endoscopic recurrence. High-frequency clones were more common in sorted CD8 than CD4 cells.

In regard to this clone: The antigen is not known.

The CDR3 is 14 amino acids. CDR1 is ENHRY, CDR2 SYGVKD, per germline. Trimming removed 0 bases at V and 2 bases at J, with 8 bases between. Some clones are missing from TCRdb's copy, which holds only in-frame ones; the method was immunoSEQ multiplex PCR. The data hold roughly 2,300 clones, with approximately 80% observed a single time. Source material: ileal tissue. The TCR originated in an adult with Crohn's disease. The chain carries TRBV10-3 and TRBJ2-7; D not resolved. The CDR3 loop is CAISESWSTYEQYF. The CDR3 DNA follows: TGTGCCATCAGTGAGTCGTGGAGTACCTACGAGCAGTACTTC.